Reported below is one T cell receptor (beta chain). The germline CDR1 and CDR2 sequences are SGHTA and FQGNSA. CDR3 length: 14 amino acids. The V end was cut by 1 base, the J end by 3 bases, with 10 bases between. Individuals aged about 18 to 90 years were recruited from 20 to 25 US areas. Clones were sequenced by immunoSEQ multiplex PCR, and TCRdb holds only the in-frame ones, with some missing. Altogether fewer than 300,000 clones are present, 85% being singletons, with the ten largest covering 2% to 3%. The data are from a study of blood T cell repertoires in COVID-19. This chain links TRBV7-2 with TRBJ2-7; D perhaps matches TRBD1 (6 bases). This receptor was identified in a woman aged 45-65 years who had recovered from COVID-19. Sequenced material: PBMCs or T cells enriched from blood (not recorded which). CDR3 region: CASSLGQGFYEQYF. As DNA, the CDR3 is TGTGCCAGCAGCTTAGGGCAGGGGTTCTACGAGCAGTACTTC.